This entry lists 28 T cell receptor beta chains sequenced from one sample in a study of blood T cell repertoires in COVID-19. Clones were sequenced by immunoSEQ multiplex PCR, and TCRdb holds only the in-frame ones, with some missing. The data show about 14,000 clones, approximately 80% seen once. The source material was peripheral blood. The receptors originated from a human donor in a cohort sampled during active COVID-19.

This clone has more than one count but fewer than ten. The chain is built from TRBV11-2 and TRBJ2-2; perhaps TRBD2 as D (5 bases). The CDR3 extends over 13 amino acids. The germline CDR1 and CDR2 sequences are SGHAT and FQNNGV. Trimming left V 7 bases short and J 5 bases short, with 11 bases between. As DNA, the CDR3 is TGTGCCAGCACCACGGAGCGGACCGGGGAGCTGTTTTTT. It codes for CASTTERTGELFF. The entire variable domain, with the rest obtained from reference TRBV11-2 and TRBJ2-2, is as follows: EAGVAQSPRYKIIEKRQSVAFWCNPISGHATLYWYQQILGQGPKLLIQFQNNGVVDDSQLPKDRFSAERLKGVDSTLKIQPAKLEDSAVYLCASTTERTGELFFGEGSRLTVL.

V gene TRBV19 combines with J gene TRBJ2-2, with D hard to call. V was trimmed by 2 bases and J by 3 bases, leaving 10 bases between them. CDR3 size: 15 residues. Per the germline V gene, CDR1 is LNHDA and CDR2 is SQIVND (reference sequence). The CDR3: CASSIPGLDTGELFF. CDR3 sequence (DNA): TGTGCCAGTAGTATACCCGGGTTGGACACCGGGGAGCTGTTTTTT.

V and J are TRBV7-6 and TRBJ2-7; 8 bases match TRBD1. The length of the CDR3 is 13 residues. Germline loops: CDR1 SGHVS, CDR2 FNYEAQ. V was pared by 5 bases and J by 3 bases, with 3 bases of the junction left unmatched. The CDR3 region has the DNA TGTGCCAGCAGCCGTGACAGGGGCTACGAGCAGTACTTC. Protein product: CASSRDRGYEQYF.

The genes are TRBV11-2 and TRBJ2-1, with 8 positions matching TRBD2. There are 15 residues in the CDR3. J lost 6 bases, V lost 6 bases, and 10 bases had no gene match. Germline CDR1 reads SGHAT; CDR2 reads FQNNGV. The CDR3 DNA reads TGTGCCAGCAGTTCCGGGACTAGTGGCGTCAATGAGCAGTTCTTC. It encodes CASSSGTSGVNEQFF.

V is TRBV3-1 (or the pseudogene TRBV3-2) and J is TRBJ2-7; no clear D gene. CDR3 size: 12 residues. V lost 4 bases, J lost 1 base, and 5 bases lay in between. The germline CDR1 and CDR2 sequences are LGHDT and YNNKEL (reference sequence). The CDR3 sequence: CASSPLSYEQYF. CDR3 in DNA: TGTGCCAGCAGCCCACTTTCCTACGAGCAGTACTTC.

The rearrangement uses TRBV2 and TRBJ2-1, with 12 bases fitting TRBD2. The CDR3 has 18 residues. Germline loops: CDR1 SNHLY, CDR2 FYNNEI. V lost 2 bases and J lost 4; bases outside the gene matches: 9. This CDR3 reads CASSELAWTSGVYNEQFF. The CDR3 bases are TGTGCCAGCAGTGAATTGGCCTGGACTAGCGGGGTTTACAATGAGCAGTTCTTC.

The chain recombines TRBV15 with TRBJ2-1, with D possibly matching TRBD2 (5 bases). V was clipped by 7 bases and J by 8 bases, with 21 bases between them. Germline V CDR1 and CDR2: LNHNV, YYDKDF (reference sequence). The CDR3 loop spans 15 amino acids. CDR3 sequence (DNA): TGTGCCACCACCGGAGGAGAAGGAGACTATTATGAGCAGTTCTTC. Translated, it gives CATTGGEGDYYEQFF.

This clone was picked up a small number of times. The rearrangement joins TRBV12-3 or TRBV12-4 to TRBJ2-1; 7 bases line up with TRBD2. With V trimmed by 8 bases and J by 2 bases, 0 bases remained unmatched. This CDR3 has 12 residues. CDR3 loop: CASAGAYNEQFF. DNA of the CDR3: TGTGCCAGCGCGGGAGCCTACAATGAGCAGTTCTTC.

The gene calls are TRBV6-2 or TRBV6-3 and TRBJ2-3; TRBD1 agrees at 9 bases. CDR3 length equals 19 residues. V lost 0 bases to trimming and J lost 2 bases; unmatched junction nucleotides: 12. Germline V lookup: CDR1 MNHEY, CDR2 SVGEGT. CDR3 amino acids: CASSYSVGQGRFITDTQYF. For the CDR3, the DNA is TGTGCCAGCAGTTACTCAGTCGGACAGGGGAGGTTTATCACAGATACGCAGTATTTT.

The gene calls are TRBV19 and TRBJ1-5, with a tentative D call TRBD1 (5 bases). The CDR3 runs to 13 residues. Germline CDR1 LNHDA, CDR2 SQIVND (reference sequence). The V gene lost 6 bases and the J gene lost 3 bases, with 9 bases spanning the gap. CDR3 sequence: CASSSTVNQPQHF. The CDR3 DNA reads TGTGCCAGTAGCTCGACAGTCAATCAGCCCCAGCATTTT.

There are a few counts of this clone. This sequence joins TRBV5-1 and TRBJ2-7; 12 bases are shared with TRBD2. The trim removed 0 bases at V and 2 bases at J, leaving 9 bases unmatched. Looked up from germline, CDR1 is SGHRS and CDR2 is YFSETQ. This CDR3 spans 18 amino acids. CDR3 nucleotide sequence: TGCGCCAGCAGCTTGGGTAGGTCGACTAGCGGGGGCACCTACGAGCAGTACTTC. Translated: CASSLGRSTSGGTYEQYF.

This clone was counted only a few times. Additional DNA sequences in this sample encode the identical CDR3. The chain combines TRBV6-6 with TRBJ2-2, with 11 bases identical to TRBD2. Trimming took 3 bases from V and 4 from J; bases not matched to a gene: 1. The CDR3 spans 15 residues. Per germline, CDR1 MNHNY and CDR2 SVGAGI (reference sequence). DNA for the CDR3: TGTGCCAGCAGTTATGGGACTAGCGGCACCGGGGAGCTGTTTTTT. Its protein product is CASSYGTSGTGELFF.

The rearrangement uses TRBV28 and TRBJ2-5; D may be TRBD2 (7 bases). Trimming left V 2 bases short and J 5 bases short, with 12 bases between. Germline-derived CDR1 and CDR2 are MDHEN and SYDVKM. The CDR3 sequence is 14 residues long. CDR3 nucleotide sequence: TGTGCCAGCAGTTTAATACAGGGAGGGGAGACCCAGTACTTC. Amino acid sequence: CASSLIQGGETQYF.

The chain joins TRBV7-6 to TRBJ2-6, with D possibly TRBD2 on 6 matching bases. The CDR3 contains 18 residues. Germline-derived CDR1 and CDR2 are SGHVS and FNYEAQ. V lost 1 base and J lost 0, with 13 bases in between. CDR3 protein: CASSLEGGALSGANVLTF. As DNA, the CDR3 is TGTGCCAGCAGCTTAGAGGGCGGGGCCCTCTCTGGGGCCAACGTCCTGACTTTC.

The chain joins TRBV7-2 to TRBJ1-1, with D maybe TRBD1 (6 bases). Germline CDR1 is SGHTA and CDR2 is FQGNSA. V lost 5 bases and J 4 bases, leaving 20 bases between the germline ends. The CDR3 contains 16 residues. CDR3 sequence reads: CASSLRTAPQRTEAFF. Written as DNA, the CDR3 is TGTGCCAGCAGCCTACGGACAGCCCCCCAGCGCACTGAAGCTTTCTTT.

The CDR3: CASSSQGASYEQYF. CDR3 sequence (DNA): TGCGCCAGCAGCTCACAGGGAGCGTCCTACGAGCAGTACTTC. The chain combines TRBV5-1 with TRBJ2-7, with TRBD1 as a possible D gene (6 bases). This CDR3 is 14 amino acids long. V lost 3 bases and J 1 base, leaving 11 bases between the germline ends. In germline, CDR1 is SGHRS, CDR2 YFSETQ. The whole variable domain, remainder taken from reference TRBV5-1 and TRBJ2-7, is KAGVTQTPRYLIKTRGQQVTLSCSPISGHRSVSWYQQTPGQGLQFLFEYFSETQRNKGNFPGRFSGRQFSNSRSEMNVSTLELGDSALYLCASSSQGASYEQYFGPGTRLTVT.

This chain links TRBV19 with TRBJ2-5; weak D call: TRBD1 (5 bases). Looked up from germline, CDR1 is LNHDA and CDR2 is SQIVND (reference sequence). This CDR3 is built from 13 residues. The germline V and J ends were trimmed by 3 bases and 1 base, with 6 bases remaining between them. CDR3 in amino acids: CASSMDTQETQYF. CDR3 DNA: TGTGCCAGTAGTATGGACACCCAAGAGACCCAGTACTTC.

V and J are TRBV5-4 and TRBJ2-7; 16 bases are a match to TRBD2. This CDR3 region has 16 residues. CDR1 and CDR2 (germline): SGHNT, YYREEE (reference sequence). The J segment lost 4 bases and the V segment lost 4 bases, leaving 5 bases of the junction unmatched. In nucleotides, the CDR3 is TGTGCCAGCAGCCCGGGACTAGCGGGGGGGCTGTACGAGCAGTACTTC. Its translation: CASSPGLAGGLYEQYF.

This clone was detected only once. This CDR3 reads CASSHTQGARETQYF. The CDR3 bases are TGTGCCAGCAGTCACACACAGGGGGCGAGGGAGACCCAGTACTTC. This sequence joins TRBV28 and TRBJ2-5; 9 bases are shared with TRBD1. V was clipped by 5 bases and J by 5 bases; unmatched bases: 9. CDR1 and CDR2 from the germline V gene are MDHEN and SYDVKM. The CDR3 sequence is 15 residues long.

The J gene is TRBJ2-7, the V gene TRBV9, with a weak D call TRBD2 (5 bases). From germline, CDR1 is SGDLS and CDR2 YYNGEE. Trimming cost V 4 bases and J 3 bases, with 14 bases left between them. The CDR3 is 14 residues long. As DNA, the CDR3 is TGTGCCAGCAGCCCGGGCCTGAGCGGCTACGAGCAGTACTTC. Translating it yields CASSPGLSGYEQYF. The full variable domain, its missing parts supplied by reference TRBV9 and TRBJ2-7, is DSGVTQTPKHLITATGQRVTLRCSPRSGDLSVYWYQQSLDQGLQFLIQYYNGEERAKGNILERFSAQQFPDLHSELNLSSLELGDSALYFCASSPGLSGYEQYFGPGTRLTVT.

V gene TRBV15 combines with J gene TRBJ1-1, with D uncertain. Germline V gives CDR1 LNHNV, CDR2 YYDKDF (reference sequence). The CDR3 has 13 residues. The V gene lost 3 bases and the J gene lost 1 base, with 6 bases spanning the gap. The CDR3 DNA is TGTGCCACCAGCAGGGGCCCGAACACTGAAGCTTTCTTT. Encoded protein: CATSRGPNTEAFF.

The chain is built from TRBV28 and TRBJ2-3; 7 nucleotides line up with TRBD2. V dropped 7 bases and J dropped 5; count of bases not matched to a gene: 9. The CDR3 loop spans 14 amino acids. Germline V gene data show CDR1 as MDHEN and CDR2 as SYDVKM. CDR3 sequence (DNA): TGTGCCAGCAAACATCTAGCGGACCGAGATACGCAGTATTTT. Encoded protein: CASKHLADRDTQYF.

V usage is TRBV28 and J usage is TRBJ2-2, with D tentatively TRBD2 (5 bases). The CDR3 contains 16 residues. CDR1 is MDHEN, CDR2 SYDVKM, per germline. Deletions cut 1 base from V and 1 base from J, with 10 bases between. The chain's CDR3 is CASSLLSGRNTGELFF. For the CDR3, the DNA is TGTGCCAGCAGTTTATTAAGCGGCAGGAACACCGGGGAGCTGTTTTTT.

The chain joins TRBV3-1 (or the pseudogene TRBV3-2) to TRBJ2-5, with 7 bases aligning to TRBD2. Germline loops: CDR1 LGHDT, CDR2 YNNKEL (reference sequence). CDR3 size: 19 residues. Trimming at V came to 0 bases and at J to 5 bases, leaving 18 bases not matched to a gene. The CDR3 spells CASSQDSDMGGSVVETQYF. CDR3 coding DNA: TGTGCCAGCAGCCAAGATTCCGATATGGGCGGGAGTGTGGTGGAGACCCAGTACTTC.

The V gene is TRBV6-6, the J gene TRBJ1-5; 8 nucleotides line up with TRBD1. The CDR3 has 14 residues. V gave up 4 bases and J gave up 5 bases; unmatched junction bases: 4. The germline V gene has CDR1 MNHNY and CDR2 SVGAGI (reference sequence). The CDR3 reads CASSWTGKDQPQHF. CDR3 DNA: TGTGCCAGCAGTTGGACAGGGAAGGATCAGCCCCAGCATTTT.

This chain connects TRBV29-1 to TRBJ1-1, with D perhaps matching TRBD1 (6 bases). Germline loops: CDR1 SQVTM, CDR2 ANQGSEA. The CDR3 covers 13 residues. Trimming pared 7 bases from V and 2 bases from J, leaving 14 bases between. CDR3 amino acids: CSGLDRFNTEAFF. DNA of the CDR3: TGCAGCGGATTAGACAGGTTCAACACTGAAGCTTTCTTT.

This clone has just one count. The V call is TRBV29-1, the J call TRBJ2-6; 7 bases line up with TRBD1. J gave up 0 bases and V 3 bases, and 2 bases lay outside the gene matches. Germline assignment: CDR1 SQVTM and CDR2 ANQGSEA. There are 15 residues in the CDR3. CDR3 in amino acids: CSVEDRPSGANVLTF. Written as DNA, the CDR3 is TGCAGCGTTGAGGACAGGCCCTCTGGGGCCAACGTCCTGACTTTC.

The V gene is TRBV12-3 or TRBV12-4, the J gene TRBJ1-1; D perhaps matches TRBD1 (6 bases). There are 13 residues in the CDR3. V was trimmed by 6 bases and J by 1 base, leaving 9 bases between them. This CDR3 reads CASSPTGNTEAFF. DNA of the CDR3: TGTGCCAGCAGCCCGACAGGGAACACTGAAGCTTTCTTT.